The entry that follows covers one T cell receptor (beta chain) sequence. What it binds is not known. The entry originates in a study of regulatory and conventional T cells in RAG deficiency. Data came from immunoSEQ multiplex PCR; TCRdb stores just in-frame clones and leaves some out. The sample lists 25,000 to 35,000 clones, 75% to 90% occurring once. Broader study findings: Patient subsets had shorter CDR3s; Omenn Treg-Tconv overlap exceeded 90%.

Trimming cost V 5 bases and J 5 bases; bases outside gene matches: 9. The CDR3 loop spans 15 amino acids. Germline CDR1 and CDR2: MDHEN and SYDVKM. Another study also made use of these data, one on regulatory T cells. That report adds: Primers: 52 TRBV forward and 13 TRBJ reverse.

The sample was CD8+ T cells sorted from blood. The clonotype was recovered from a human donor in good health. The chain links TRBV28 to TRBJ2-1, with 7 bases that match TRBD2. The CDR3 nucleotides read TGTGCCAGCAGTCTATCGACTAGCTTGAACAATGAGCAGTTCTTC. This encodes CASSLSTSLNNEQFF.